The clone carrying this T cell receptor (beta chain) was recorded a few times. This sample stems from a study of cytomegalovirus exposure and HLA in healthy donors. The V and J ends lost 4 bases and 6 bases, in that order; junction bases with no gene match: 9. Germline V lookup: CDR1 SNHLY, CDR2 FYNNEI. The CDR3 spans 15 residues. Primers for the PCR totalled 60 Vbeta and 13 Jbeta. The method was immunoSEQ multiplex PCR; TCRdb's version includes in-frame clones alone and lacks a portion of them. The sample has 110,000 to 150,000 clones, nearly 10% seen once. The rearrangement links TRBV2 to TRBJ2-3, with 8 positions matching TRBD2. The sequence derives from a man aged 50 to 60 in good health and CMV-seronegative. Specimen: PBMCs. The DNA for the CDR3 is TGTGCCAGCAGTGGCGGTAGCGGGGCAACCGATACGCAGTATTTT. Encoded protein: CASSGGSGATDTQYF.